The rows below give T cell receptor beta chains drawn from one sample of a study of T cells expressing NK-cell markers. TCRdb re-called the 5' RACE reads and shows each CDR3 protein once, DNA omitted. The repertoire shows about 150,000 distinct CDR3 sequences; the top ten hold approximately 12%. Material for sequencing was blood T cells: a sorted CD56 or NKG2C T cell subset, CD4+ or CD8+ T cells, or bulk PBMC T cells (not recorded which). The receptors originated from a man between 18 and 35 years old in good health. Each CDR3 is given with its conserved first and last residue. The order of the fields is V gene, CDR3 length, J gene, clone size, CDR3 protein. Not every row has a clone size; where given, it reads once, few, many or a size class.

>TRBV20-1|15|TRBJ2-1|.
CSAETTRLASNEQFF
>TRBV27|13|TRBJ1-1|.
CASRAGLNTEAFF
>TRBV10-3|17|TRBJ2-7|.
CAIGDTPGDRVWYEQYF
>TRBV12-3/TRBV12-4|15|TRBJ1-2|.
CASSTGTGLNYGYTF
>TRBV30|16|TRBJ2-6|.
CAWSRPTGAGANVLTF
>TRBV9|16|TRBJ2-1|.
CASSVVVPHEYNEQFF
>TRBV27|12|TRBJ2-7|.
CATGTGPYEQYF
>TRBV19|15|TRBJ2-1|medium-sized
CASSPGLGLGNEQFF
>TRBV27|16|TRBJ2-2|.
CASSFLGGDNTGELFF
>TRBV13|14|TRBJ2-3|.
CASSSSGNPDTQYF
>TRBV7-6|17|TRBJ2-1|.
CASSLRRTSGFYNEQFF
>TRBV7-2|15|TRBJ1-4|.
CASSLAAATNEKLFF
>TRBV4-1|16|TRBJ2-7|.
CASSQDGSGGIYEQYF
>TRBV7-8|12|TRBJ2-7|.
CASSSDRYEQYF
>TRBV29-1|13|TRBJ2-1|.
CSVPAGGPQEQFF
>TRBV29-1|14|TRBJ1-1|.
CSVLSGPGTTEAFF
>TRBV25-1|13|TRBJ1-2|.
CASSEGDTGGYTF
>TRBV6-1|15|TRBJ2-7|.
CASSEVGLAGVEQYF
>TRBV18|15|TRBJ2-7|.
CASSPVAGEDYEQYF
>TRBV11-2|17|TRBJ2-3|.
CASSLGNQGLWTDTQYF
>TRBV6-5|13|TRBJ1-5|.
CASSYSFSQPQHF
>TRBV9|15|TRBJ1-5|.
CASSEGTGGSQPQHF
>TRBV29-1|11|TRBJ2-2|.
CSALAVGELFF
>TRBV4-2|17|TRBJ1-6|.
CASSQEGDSSYNSPLHF
>TRBV10-3|15|TRBJ1-5|.
CAISEVGWGGQPQHF
>TRBV19|14|TRBJ1-1|.
CASSMEGGNAEAFF
>TRBV10-3|14|TRBJ1-1|.
CAISGFSENTEAFF
>TRBV3-1|16|TRBJ2-2|.
CASGSLAGGETGELFF
>TRBV7-3|14|TRBJ2-3|.
CASSLSSPSDTQYF
>TRBV6-5|14|TRBJ1-4|.
CASSPRGFNEKLFF
>TRBV3-1|15|TRBJ2-2|.
CASSQGSSGSGELFF
>TRBV25-1|14|TRBJ2-1|.
CASSPDRTYNEQFF
>TRBV7-6|17|TRBJ2-1|.
CASSLSIGVAGDNEQFF
>TRBV19|14|TRBJ1-1|.
CASSIPGRDTEAFF
>TRBV25-1|13|TRBJ2-7|.
CATEGVSLYEQYF
>TRBV27|16|TRBJ2-5|.
CASSLRRDGRQETQYF
>TRBV7-9|13|TRBJ2-5|.
CASIYPGRETQYF
>TRBV11-3|11|TRBJ2-1|.
CASSSEREQFF
>TRBV11-2|19|TRBJ2-2|.
CASSLVWPAAPRGDGELFF
>TRBV11-2|14|TRBJ1-1|.
CASSILTGHTEAFF